The 25 T cell receptor beta chains listed next were all sequenced from one sample in a study of T cell responses to AZD1222 COVID-19 vaccine. Assay used: immunoSEQ multiplex PCR; TCRdb lists only in-frame clones, some missing. The sample has about 140,000 clones, approximately 86% seen once. This specimen consisted of peripheral blood, obtained on day 0 of AZD1222 vaccination. The receptors derive from an adult in good health.

The chain's CDR3 is CASSLSTGGYSPLHF. The CDR3 bases are TGTGCCAGCAGCTTGTCCACAGGGGGTTATTCACCCCTCCACTTT. This chain links TRBV5-8 with TRBJ1-6; TRBD1 matches 8 bases. Germline CDR1 is SGHTS and CDR2 is YDEGEE. The junction had 5 bases not matched to a gene; V was cut back by 1 base and J by 8 bases. The CDR3 is 15 amino acids.

This chain uses TRBV15 with TRBJ1-1; D ambiguous. The CDR3 runs to 14 residues. Between the trimmed V and J ends, which lost 1 base and 0 bases, there was a span of 6 bases. Germline V gene lookup returns CDR1 LNHNV and CDR2 YYDKDF (reference sequence). The CDR3 coding sequence is TGTGCCACCAGCAGAGCTCCGGTGAACACTGAAGCTTTCTTT. It translates to CATSRAPVNTEAFF.

The chain combines TRBV4-3 with TRBJ1-3; D remains ambiguous. The CDR3 contains 15 residues. V lost 0 bases and J lost 10, with 16 bases in between. Germline CDR1 LGHNA, CDR2 YSLEER. The CDR3 DNA follows: TGCGCCAGCAGCCAAGATATCGGGAGACTGGGAACCATATATTTT. Translating gives CASSQDIGRLGTIYF.

This clone came up a few times. The rearrangement joins TRBV11-3 to TRBJ2-2; no definite D call. This CDR3 region has 12 residues. Germline CDR1 SGHNT, CDR2 YENEEA. V was pared by 5 bases and J by 7 bases, with 8 bases between. In DNA, the CDR3 is TGTGCCAGCAGCCTTGGGGTCGGGGAGCTGTTTTTT. Amino acid sequence: CASSLGVGELFF.

This sequence joins TRBV6-5 and TRBJ2-5; D unclear. Per germline, CDR1 MNHEY and CDR2 SVGAGI. Trimming took off 2 bases at V and 2 bases at J, with 6 bases between the two ends. This CDR3 has 13 residues. CDR3 coding DNA: TGTGCCAGCAGTTACCGGACGCAAGAGACCCAGTACTTC. Protein: CASSYRTQETQYF.

This sequence joins TRBV6-5 and TRBJ1-1; D possibly corresponds to TRBD1 (6 bases). The germline V gene has CDR1 MNHEY and CDR2 SVGAGI. This CDR3 comprises 14 residues. V was pared by 5 bases and J by 8 bases, with 18 bases between. The CDR3 loop reads CASSRTPRDREAFF. The CDR3 nucleotides are TGTGCCAGCAGTAGAACCCCGCGAGACAGGGAAGCTTTCTTT.

The J gene is TRBJ1-1, the V gene TRBV7-9; TRBD1 aligns across 9 bases. CDR1 is SEHNR, CDR2 FQNEAQ, per germline (reference sequence). The CDR3 runs to 14 residues. V lost 5 bases, J lost 10 bases, and 11 bases stayed unmatched. The CDR3: CASSVLQGAWGAFF. DNA for the CDR3: TGTGCCAGCAGCGTATTACAGGGGGCTTGGGGAGCTTTCTTT.

The V call is TRBV6-1, the J call TRBJ2-4; D uncertain. Germline CDR1 reads MNHNS; CDR2 reads SASEGT. The CDR3 runs to 16 residues. The V end lost 4 bases, the J end lost 0 bases, and 13 bases lay between the germline ends. CDR3: CASSGFNDLAKNIQYF. The CDR3 DNA sequence: TGTGCCAGCAGTGGGTTTAACGATCTAGCCAAAAACATTCAGTACTTC.

The chain employs TRBV7-9 and TRBJ2-7; 7 bases line up with TRBD2. Germline CDR1 and CDR2: SEHNR and FQNEAQ (reference sequence). The CDR3 contains 17 residues. V gave up 5 bases and J gave up 6 bases; unmatched junction bases: 19. This chain's CDR3 is CASSPQEYSGLDVEQYF. DNA for the CDR3: TGTGCCAGCAGCCCTCAGGAATATAGCGGGCTTGACGTCGAGCAGTACTTC.

CDR3: CASGFSGGGPTLGGYTF. The CDR3, as DNA: TGTGCCAGCGGTTTTAGTGGAGGGGGCCCTACCCTCGGGGGCTACACCTTC. The genes are TRBV5-5 and TRBJ1-2; 7 bases align to TRBD1. Trimming took 7 bases from V and 8 from J; bases not matched to a gene: 23. Per germline, CDR1 SGHKS and CDR2 YYEKEE (reference sequence). The CDR3 is made up of 17 amino acids.

This clone was detected once. The rearrangement joins TRBV7-2 to TRBJ2-7; D gene ambiguous. From germline, CDR1 is SGHTA and CDR2 FQGNSA. Trimming shortened V by 5 bases and J by 4 bases, and 9 bases separated the two germline ends. This CDR3 is built from 12 residues. The DNA for the CDR3 is TGTGCCAGCAGCCGTAAGTTTTACGAGCAGTACTTC. It codes for CASSRKFYEQYF.

The chain is built from TRBV7-2 and TRBJ2-5; possibly TRBD1 or TRBD2 for D (5 bases each). Germline V gene lookup returns CDR1 SGHTA and CDR2 FQGNSA. Deletions cut 1 base from V and 7 bases from J, with 10 bases between. The CDR3 runs to 13 residues. CDR3 amino acids: CASSLDGGPTQYF. The DNA for the CDR3 is TGTGCCAGCAGCTTAGATGGGGGACCGACCCAGTACTTC. The entire variable domain, with the rest obtained from reference TRBV7-2 and TRBJ2-5, is as follows: GAGVSQSPSNKVTEKGKDVELRCDPISGHTALYWYRQSLGQGLEFLIYFQGNSAPDKSGLPSDRFSAERTGGSVSTLTIQRTQQEDSAVYLCASSLDGGPTQYFGPGTRLLVL.

V is TRBV7-6 and J is TRBJ1-5; no clear D. Trimming cost V 1 base and J 0 bases, with 7 bases left between them. The V gene's germline CDR1 is SGHVS and CDR2 FNYEAQ. This CDR3 is 15 amino acids long. CDR3 DNA sequence: TGTGCCAGCAGCTTAGGTCAATTTAGCAATCAGCCCCAGCATTTT. Encoded protein: CASSLGQFSNQPQHF.

The genes are TRBV18 and TRBJ2-7; 7 nucleotides align to TRBD1. There are 16 residues in the CDR3. Germline assignment: CDR1 KGHSH and CDR2 LQKENI. The ends lost 6 bases at V and 0 bases at J; junction bases unmatched: 11. CDR3 DNA: TGTGCCAGCTCGTCTGATGGGACAGTTAGCTCCTACGAGCAGTACTTC. This gives the protein CASSSDGTVSSYEQYF.

This clone occurred once. The CDR3 loop reads CASSVMGEANEKLFF. The CDR3 bases are TGTGCCAGCAGCGTGATGGGCGAGGCTAATGAAAAACTGTTTTTT. The chain links TRBV9 to TRBJ1-4, with D unclear. The CDR3 totals 15 residues. The germline V and J ends were trimmed by 2 bases and 3 bases, with 11 bases remaining between them. Germline CDR1 SGDLS, CDR2 YYNGEE.

The V gene is TRBV15, the J gene TRBJ2-7; no clear D. With 3 bases removed from V and 9 bases from J, the gap between germline ends came to 12 bases. CDR1 and CDR2 (germline): LNHNV, YYDKDF (reference sequence). This CDR3 spans 12 amino acids. This CDR3 reads CATSSARNSQYF. For the CDR3, the DNA is TGTGCCACCAGCAGTGCTAGGAATTCGCAGTACTTC.

V and J are TRBV21-1 and TRBJ1-2; the D call of TRBD1 is as the table states it, not checked on the DNA. TRBV21-1 is flagged as a pseudogene. The CDR3 is 12 amino acids. The CDR3 region is CASSKTGYGYTF. The DNA for the CDR3 is TGTGCCAGCAGCAAAACAGGGTATGGCTACACCTTC.

In this sample, this clone turned up once. The chain couples TRBV28 to TRBJ2-2; possible D gene TRBD2, 7 bases. Trimming left V 6 bases short and J 8 bases short, with 13 bases between. Germline V gene lookup returns CDR1 MDHEN and CDR2 SYDVKM. The CDR3 sequence is 13 residues long. CDR3 sequence: CASSWEGVGELFF. In DNA form, the CDR3 reads TGTGCCAGCAGCTGGGAGGGGGTAGGGGAGCTGTTTTTT.

The rearrangement uses TRBV4-3 and TRBJ1-1; D is unclear. V lost 1 base to trimming and J lost 0 bases, with 3 bases between them. Germline values: CDR1 LGHNA, CDR2 YSLEER. This CDR3 region has 13 residues. This CDR3 reads CASSQGMNTEAFF. CDR3 bases: TGCGCCAGCAGCCAAGGTATGAACACTGAAGCTTTCTTT.

The chain has TRBV4-2 and TRBJ2-7, with a weak D call TRBD1 (5 bases). Trimming took 0 bases from V and 1 from J, leaving 10 bases between them. Germline loops: CDR1 LGHNA, CDR2 YNFKEQ. The CDR3 has 15 residues. The CDR3 spells CASSQEGAGSYEQYF. CDR3 bases: TGTGCCAGCAGCCAAGAAGGAGCAGGGTCCTACGAGCAGTACTTC.

The chain is built from TRBV5-6 and TRBJ2-7, with D perhaps TRBD1 (6 bases). The CDR3 covers 15 residues. Germline V gene data show CDR1 as SGHDT and CDR2 as YYEEEE. The V end was cut by 4 bases, the J end by 1 base, with 15 bases between. The CDR3: CASSTRDTASYEQYF. The CDR3 region has the DNA TGTGCCAGCAGCACTCGGGACACTGCGTCCTACGAGCAGTACTTC.

The chain links TRBV4-3 to TRBJ2-6; unclear D gene. The germline gives CDR1 LGHNA, CDR2 YSLEER. CDR3 size: 15 residues. Deletions cut 0 bases from V and 2 bases from J, with 5 bases between. Written as DNA, the CDR3 is TGCGCCAGCAGCCAAGACGGACCTGGGGCCAACGTCCTGACTTTC. Translation: CASSQDGPGANVLTF.

The V call is TRBV6-5, the J call TRBJ1-2, with 7 bases that match TRBD1. The CDR3 totals 14 residues. The germline CDR1 and CDR2 sequences are MNHEY and SVGAGI. The V gene end was trimmed by 6 bases and the J gene end by 5 bases; junction bases not matched to a gene: 9. The CDR3: CASRSPGTAYGYTF. The CDR3, as DNA: TGTGCCAGCAGATCCCCCGGGACAGCTTATGGCTACACCTTC.

V usage is TRBV2 and J usage is TRBJ1-2, with D possibly TRBD1 on 5 matching bases. Germline values: CDR1 SNHLY, CDR2 FYNNEI. This CDR3 has 12 amino acids. The V and J ends lost 5 bases and 5 bases respectively, with 9 bases between them. In nucleotides, the CDR3 is TGTGCCAGCAGTCCCGACAGATATGGCTACACCTTC. Its protein is CASSPDRYGYTF. The full variable domain, rest sourced from reference TRBV2 and TRBJ1-2, is EPEVTQTPSHQVTQMGQEVILRCVPISNHLYFYWYRQILGQKVEFLVSFYNNEISEKSEIFDDQFSVERPDGSNFTLKIRSTKLEDSAMYFCASSPDRYGYTFGSGTRLTVV.

The count of this clone is one. This chain links TRBV7-9 with TRBJ2-7; a weak D match, TRBD1 (6 bases). The germline V gene has CDR1 SEHNR and CDR2 FQNEAQ (reference sequence). The CDR3 totals 14 residues. V was cut by 5 bases and J by 7 bases, with 18 bases left in between. CDR3 region: CASSRGSVPLEQYF. The DNA of the CDR3 is TGTGCCAGCAGCAGGGGGTCTGTCCCTTTGGAGCAGTACTTC.